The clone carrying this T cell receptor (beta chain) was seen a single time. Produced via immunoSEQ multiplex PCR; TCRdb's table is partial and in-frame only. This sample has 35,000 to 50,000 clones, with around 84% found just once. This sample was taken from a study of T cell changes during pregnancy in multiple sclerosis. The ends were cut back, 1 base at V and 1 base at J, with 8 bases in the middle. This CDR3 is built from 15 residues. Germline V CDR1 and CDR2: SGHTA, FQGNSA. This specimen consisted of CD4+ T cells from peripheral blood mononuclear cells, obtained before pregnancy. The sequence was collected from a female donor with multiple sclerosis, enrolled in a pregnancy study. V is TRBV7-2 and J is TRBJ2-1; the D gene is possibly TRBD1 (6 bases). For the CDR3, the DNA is TGTGCCAGCAGCTTAGGGGGGCCTTCCTACAATGAGCAGTTCTTC. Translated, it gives CASSLGGPSYNEQFF.